This TCR beta chain came from a study of beta chain features in type 1 diabetes. Study results and limitations: Type 1 diabetes patients had fewer VDJ junction insertions and more deletions.

Germline assignment: CDR1 SQVTM and CDR2 ANQGSEA. This CDR3 spans 14 amino acids. Trimming pared 3 bases from V and 2 bases from J, leaving 12 bases between. Every bit of the isolated RNA underwent reverse transcription, so sequencing read expressed TCRB transcripts. Using immunoSEQ multiplex PCR, the repertoire was profiled, and TCRdb retains in-frame clones only, with some absent. The sample yields 220,000 or so clones, about 63% seen once. This clone came up a few times. The antigen remains unidentified. The chain recombines TRBV29-1 with TRBJ2-3; D remains ambiguous. Material: naive CD4+ T cells from blood. This clonotype was obtained from a man aged 25-45 years in good health. Here the CDR3 DNA reads TGCAGCGTTGAGGGTCTCCGCGCCACAGATACGCAGTATTTT. Its protein is CSVEGLRATDTQYF.